This TCR beta chain originates from a study of beta chain features in type 1 diabetes. For the study at large: The examined sorted cells totaled under 120 million across samples. Study-wide points: Shorter templates might be favored by PCR, equally in patients and controls. Within each of all four CD4+ subsets, Type 1 diabetes patients had TCRB CDR3s that were moderately but significantly shorter.

This clone was found a few times. Its antigen is unidentified. Isolated RNA was reverse transcribed in full, so expressed TCRB transcripts were sequenced. Some clones are missing from TCRdb's copy, which holds only in-frame ones; the method was immunoSEQ multiplex PCR. This sample carries some 640,000 clones, more than 13% of them seen once, and the ten largest clones take nearly 0.04%. The material sequenced was naive CD4+ T cells from blood. The receptor's source is a man aged 18-30 years with type 1 diabetes.

CDR3 protein: CASSWGSTNTGELFF. Written as DNA, the CDR3 is TGCGCCAGCAGCTGGGGATCAACGAACACCGGGGAGCTGTTTTTT. The V and J genes are TRBV5-1 and TRBJ2-2; D is undetermined. V was clipped by 3 bases and J by 0 bases, with 9 bases between them. The germline V gene encodes CDR1 SGHRS and CDR2 YFSETQ. CDR3 length: 15 residues.